The clone carrying this T cell receptor beta chain has just a few counts. The data were obtained in a study of cytomegalovirus exposure and HLA in healthy donors. It was with 60 Vbeta and 13 Jbeta primers that the PCR ran. Method: immunoSEQ multiplex PCR; TCRdb's copy keeps in-frame clones and lacks some. Here the sample spans some 130,000 clones, about 81% being singletons. The sequencing sample was made of PBMCs. The clonotype comes from a man between 25 and 39 years old in good health and CMV-seronegative.

This CDR3 reads CASSSRSGGKYEQYF. The CDR3, as DNA: TGTGCCAGCAGCTCAAGGAGCGGGGGAAAGTACGAGCAGTACTTC. The chain recombines TRBV11-1 with TRBJ2-7; 8 nucleotides agree with TRBD2. The V gene end was trimmed by 4 bases and the J gene end by 4 bases; junction bases not matched to a gene: 9. Germline assignment: CDR1 SGHAT and CDR2 FQDESV (reference sequence). The CDR3 totals 15 residues.